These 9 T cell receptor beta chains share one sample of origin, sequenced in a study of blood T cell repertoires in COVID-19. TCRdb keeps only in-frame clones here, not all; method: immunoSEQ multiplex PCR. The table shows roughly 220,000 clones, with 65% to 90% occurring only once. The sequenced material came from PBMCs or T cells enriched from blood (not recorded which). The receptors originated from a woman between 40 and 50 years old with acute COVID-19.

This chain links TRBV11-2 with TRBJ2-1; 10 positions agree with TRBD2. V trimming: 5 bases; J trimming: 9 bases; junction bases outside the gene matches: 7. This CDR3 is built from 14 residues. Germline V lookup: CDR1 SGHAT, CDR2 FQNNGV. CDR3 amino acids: CASSTPSGSREQFF. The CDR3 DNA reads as TGTGCCAGCAGCACCCCTAGCGGGAGCCGTGAGCAGTTCTTC.

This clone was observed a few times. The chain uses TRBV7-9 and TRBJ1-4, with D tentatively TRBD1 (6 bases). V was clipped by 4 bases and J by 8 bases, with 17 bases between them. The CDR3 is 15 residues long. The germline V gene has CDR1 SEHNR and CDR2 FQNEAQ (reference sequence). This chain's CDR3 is CASSSGSGAVEKLFF. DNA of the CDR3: TGTGCCAGCAGCTCAGGGTCAGGGGCGGTCGAAAAACTGTTTTTT. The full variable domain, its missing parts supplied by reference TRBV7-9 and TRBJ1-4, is DTGVSQNPRHKITKRGQNVTFRCDPISEHNRLYWYRQTLGQGPEFLTYFQNEAQLEKSRLLSDRFSAERPKGSFSTLEIQRTEQGDSAMYLCASSSGSGAVEKLFFGSGTQLSVL.

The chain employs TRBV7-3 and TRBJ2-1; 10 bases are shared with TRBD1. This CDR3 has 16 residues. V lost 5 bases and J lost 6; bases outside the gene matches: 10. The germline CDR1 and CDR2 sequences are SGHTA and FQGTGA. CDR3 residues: CASSETGTGVINEQFF. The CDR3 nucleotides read TGTGCCAGCAGCGAGACCGGGACAGGGGTTATCAATGAGCAGTTCTTC. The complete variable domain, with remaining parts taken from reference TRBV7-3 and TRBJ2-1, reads GAGVSQTPSNKVTEKGKYVELRCDPISGHTALYWYRQSLGQGPEFLIYFQGTGAADDSGLPNDRFFAVRPEGSVSTLKIQRTERGDSAVYLCASSETGTGVINEQFFGPGTRLTVL.

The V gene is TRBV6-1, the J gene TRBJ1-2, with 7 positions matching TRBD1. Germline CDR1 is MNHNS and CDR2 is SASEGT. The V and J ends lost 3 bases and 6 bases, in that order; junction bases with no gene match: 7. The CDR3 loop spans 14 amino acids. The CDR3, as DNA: TGTGCCAGCAGTGAGAGAGGGGGCAAGGATGGCTACACCTTC. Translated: CASSERGGKDGYTF.

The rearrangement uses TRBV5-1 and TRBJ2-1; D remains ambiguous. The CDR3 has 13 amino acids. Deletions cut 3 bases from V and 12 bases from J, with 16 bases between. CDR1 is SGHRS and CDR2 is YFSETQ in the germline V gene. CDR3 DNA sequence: TGCGCCAGCAGCTCCACTTCAACCGGTGGGCAGTTCTTC. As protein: CASSSTSTGGQFF.

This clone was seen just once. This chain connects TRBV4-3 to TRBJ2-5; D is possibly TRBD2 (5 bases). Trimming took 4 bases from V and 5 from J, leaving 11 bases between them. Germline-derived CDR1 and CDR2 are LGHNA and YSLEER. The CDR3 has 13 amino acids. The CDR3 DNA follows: TGCGCCAGCAGCCGAGACGGGGAGGAGACCCAGTACTTC. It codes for CASSRDGEETQYF.

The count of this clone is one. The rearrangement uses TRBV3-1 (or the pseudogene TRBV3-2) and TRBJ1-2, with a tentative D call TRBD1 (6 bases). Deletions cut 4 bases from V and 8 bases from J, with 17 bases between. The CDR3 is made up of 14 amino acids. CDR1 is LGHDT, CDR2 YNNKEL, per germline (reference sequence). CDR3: CASSRAGGQGGYTF. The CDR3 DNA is TGTGCCAGCAGCCGAGCGGGGGGGCAAGGAGGCTACACCTTC.

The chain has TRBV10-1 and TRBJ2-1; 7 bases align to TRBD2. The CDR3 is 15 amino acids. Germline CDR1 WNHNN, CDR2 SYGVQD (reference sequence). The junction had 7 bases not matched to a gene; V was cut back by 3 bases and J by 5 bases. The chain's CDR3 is CASSDPSGKHNEQFF. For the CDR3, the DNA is TGCGCCAGCAGTGACCCGAGCGGGAAACACAATGAGCAGTTCTTC.

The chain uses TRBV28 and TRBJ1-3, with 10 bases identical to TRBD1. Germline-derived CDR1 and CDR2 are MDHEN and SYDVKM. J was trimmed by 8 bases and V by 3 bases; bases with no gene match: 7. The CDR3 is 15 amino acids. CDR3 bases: TGTGCCAGCAGTTTGTCGGGACAGGGGCAACACACCATATATTTT. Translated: CASSLSGQGQHTIYF.